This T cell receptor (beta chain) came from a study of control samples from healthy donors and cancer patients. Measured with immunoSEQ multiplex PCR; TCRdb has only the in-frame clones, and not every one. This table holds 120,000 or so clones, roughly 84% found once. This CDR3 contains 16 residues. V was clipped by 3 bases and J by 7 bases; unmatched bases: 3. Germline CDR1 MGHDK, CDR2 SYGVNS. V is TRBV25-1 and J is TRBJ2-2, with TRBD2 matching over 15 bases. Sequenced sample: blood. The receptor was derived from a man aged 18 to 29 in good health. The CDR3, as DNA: TGTGCCAGCAGTGATTGGACTAGCGGGAGGGTCGGGGAGCTGTTTTTT. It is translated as CASSDWTSGRVGELFF.